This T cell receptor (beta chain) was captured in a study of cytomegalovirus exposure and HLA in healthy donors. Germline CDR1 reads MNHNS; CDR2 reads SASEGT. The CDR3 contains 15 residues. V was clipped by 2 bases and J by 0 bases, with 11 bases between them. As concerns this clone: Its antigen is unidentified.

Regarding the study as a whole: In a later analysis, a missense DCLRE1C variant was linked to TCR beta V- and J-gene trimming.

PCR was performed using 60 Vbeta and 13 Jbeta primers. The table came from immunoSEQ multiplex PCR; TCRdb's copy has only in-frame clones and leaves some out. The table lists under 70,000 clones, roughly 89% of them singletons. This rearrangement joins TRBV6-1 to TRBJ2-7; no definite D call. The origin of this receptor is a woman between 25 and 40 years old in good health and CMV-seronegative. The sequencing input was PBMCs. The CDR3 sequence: CASSESANGSYEQYF. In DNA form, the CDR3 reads TGTGCCAGCAGTGAATCCGCCAACGGCTCCTACGAGCAGTACTTC.